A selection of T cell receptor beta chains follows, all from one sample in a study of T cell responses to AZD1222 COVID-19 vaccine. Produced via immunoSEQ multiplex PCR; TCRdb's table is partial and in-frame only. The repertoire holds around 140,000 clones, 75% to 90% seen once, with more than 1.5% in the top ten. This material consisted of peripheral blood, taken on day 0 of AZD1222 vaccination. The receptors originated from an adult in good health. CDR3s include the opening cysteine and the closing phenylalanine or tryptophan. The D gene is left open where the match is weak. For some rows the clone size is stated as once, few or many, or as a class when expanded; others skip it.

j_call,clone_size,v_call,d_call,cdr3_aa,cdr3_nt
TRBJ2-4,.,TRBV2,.,CASTQGPKGGYF,TGTGCCAGCACACAGGGACCCAAAGGGGGGTACTTC
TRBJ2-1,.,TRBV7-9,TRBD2,CASSSRTRSYNEQFF,TGTGCCAGCAGCTCTCGGACTAGAAGCTACAATGAGCAGTTCTTC
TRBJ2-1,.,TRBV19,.,CASSIGGWSYNEQFF,TGTGCCAGTAGTATTGGGGGATGGTCCTACAATGAGCAGTTCTTC
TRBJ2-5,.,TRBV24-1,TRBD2,CATSEYDFVRGEETQYF,TGTGCCACCAGTGAATACGACTTTGTTCGGGGGGAAGAGACCCAGTACTTC
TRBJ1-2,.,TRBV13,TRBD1,CASSSGQGVAYGYTF,TGTGCCAGCAGCTCGGGACAGGGGGTTGCCTATGGCTACACCTTC
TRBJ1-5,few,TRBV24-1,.,CATGEQPQHF,TGTGCCACGGGTGAGCAGCCCCAGCATTTT
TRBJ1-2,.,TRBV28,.,CASSFRGSYGYTF,TGTGCCAGCAGTTTTCGGGGATCCTATGGCTACACCTTC
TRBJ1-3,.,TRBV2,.,CASFIRGNTIYF,TGTGCCAGCTTTATCCGTGGAAACACCATATATTTT
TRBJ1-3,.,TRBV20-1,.,CSASSGAGNTIYF,TGCAGTGCTAGTTCCGGGGCTGGAAACACCATATATTTT
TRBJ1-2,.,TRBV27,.,CAAGGYGYGYTF,TGTGCCGCGGGAGGATACGGCTATGGCTACACCTTC
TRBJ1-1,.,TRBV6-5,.,CASRQGLNTEAFF,TGTGCCAGCCGTCAGGGGCTGAACACTGAAGCTTTCTTT
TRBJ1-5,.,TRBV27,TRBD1,CASRGQGHQPQHF,TGTGCCAGCAGAGGACAGGGTCATCAGCCCCAGCATTTT
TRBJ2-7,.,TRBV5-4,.,CASSLVGSLHEQYF,TGTGCCAGCAGCTTAGTGGGTAGTCTCCACGAGCAGTACTTC
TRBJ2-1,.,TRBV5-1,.,CASSSTGSHNEQFF,TGCGCCAGCAGCTCTACAGGGTCCCACAATGAGCAGTTCTTC
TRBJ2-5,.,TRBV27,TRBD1,CASSPRTGGETQYF,TGTGCCAGCAGCCCCAGGACAGGGGGAGAGACCCAGTACTTC
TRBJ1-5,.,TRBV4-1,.,CASSQGRGQSINQPQHF,TGCGCCAGCAGCCAGGGTCGGGGCCAATCCATCAATCAGCCCCAGCATTTT
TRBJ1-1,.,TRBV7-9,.,CASSLDDISNTEAFF,TGTGCCAGCAGCTTAGACGACATCTCGAACACTGAAGCTTTCTTT
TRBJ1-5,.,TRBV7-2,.,CASSFWSQPQHF,TGTGCCAGCAGCTTTTGGAGTCAGCCCCAGCATTTT
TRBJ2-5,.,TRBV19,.,CASSTGETQYF,TGTGCCAGTAGCACTGGAGAGACCCAGTACTTC
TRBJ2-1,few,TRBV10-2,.,CASTRTVRVDEQFF,TGCGCCAGCACTCGGACAGTAAGGGTTGATGAGCAGTTCTTC
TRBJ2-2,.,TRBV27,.,CASSYPTGELFF,TGTGCCAGCAGCTACCCAACGGGGGAGCTGTTTTTT
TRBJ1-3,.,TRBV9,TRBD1,CASSPRTGTGSGNTIYF,TGTGCCAGCAGCCCCCGAACGGGGACAGGCTCTGGAAACACCATATATTTT
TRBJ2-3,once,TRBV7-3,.,CASSLMTSTDTQYF,TGTGCCAGCAGCTTAATGACTAGCACAGATACGCAGTATTTT
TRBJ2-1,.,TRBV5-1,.,CASSPGTRNEQFF,TGCGCCAGCAGCCCAGGGACTCGCAATGAGCAGTTCTTC
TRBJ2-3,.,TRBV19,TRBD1,CASSPDRGVTDTQYF,TGTGCCAGTAGCCCCGACAGGGGGGTCACAGATACGCAGTATTTT
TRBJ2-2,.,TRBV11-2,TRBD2,CASNQRLAGTTGELFF,TGTGCCAGCAACCAACGACTAGCTGGGACCACCGGGGAGCTGTTTTTT
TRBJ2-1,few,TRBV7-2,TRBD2,CASSLGLAGGAEQFF,TGTGCCAGCAGCTTAGGCCTAGCGGGGGGAGCTGAGCAGTTCTTC
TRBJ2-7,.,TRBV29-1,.,CSVERPGSGGSYEQYF,TGCAGCGTTGAAAGGCCCGGCTCTGGGGGTTCCTACGAGCAGTACTTC
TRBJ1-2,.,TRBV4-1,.,CASSQRDRNYGYTF,TGCGCCAGCAGCCAGAGAGACAGAAACTATGGCTACACCTTC
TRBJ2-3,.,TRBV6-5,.,CASSYSMQGPDTQYF,TGTGCCAGCAGTTACTCGATGCAGGGACCAGATACGCAGTATTTT
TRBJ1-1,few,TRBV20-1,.,CIAGRGTEAFF,TGCATCGCCGGCAGGGGCACTGAAGCTTTCTTT
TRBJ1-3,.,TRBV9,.,CASSVGAEGGSGNTIYF,TGTGCCAGCAGCGTAGGAGCGGAAGGGGGTTCTGGAAACACCATATATTTT
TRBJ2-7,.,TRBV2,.,CASSAHYEQYF,TGTGCCAGCAGCGCCCACTACGAGCAGTACTTC
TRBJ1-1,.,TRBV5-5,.,CASSIEWGSTEAFF,TGTGCCAGCAGCATAGAGTGGGGGTCCACTGAAGCTTTCTTT
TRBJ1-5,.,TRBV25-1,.,CASSAAGASNQPQHF,TGTGCCAGCAGCGCGGCGGGGGCAAGCAATCAGCCCCAGCATTTT
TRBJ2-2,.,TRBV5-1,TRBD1,CASSTRQGDTGELFF,TGCGCCAGCAGCACACGACAGGGGGACACCGGGGAGCTGTTTTTT
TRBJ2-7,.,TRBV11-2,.,CASRGWLDEQYF,TGTGCCAGCCGAGGGTGGTTGGACGAGCAGTACTTC
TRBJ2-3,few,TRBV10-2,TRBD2,CASSVPLAASTDTQYF,TGCGCCAGCAGCGTCCCACTAGCGGCAAGCACAGATACGCAGTATTTT
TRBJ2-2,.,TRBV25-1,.,CASSELVGPNTGELFF,TGTGCCAGCAGTGAATTAGTGGGACCGAACACCGGGGAGCTGTTTTTT
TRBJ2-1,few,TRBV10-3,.,CAISESMAASSYNEQFF,TGTGCCATCAGTGAGTCGATGGCAGCCAGCTCCTACAATGAGCAGTTCTTC
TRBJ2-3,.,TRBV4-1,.,CASSLRRGTDTQYF,TGCGCCAGCAGCCTCCGCAGGGGTACAGATACGCAGTATTTT
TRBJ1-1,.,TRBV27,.,CASSFLSLRTEAFF,TGTGCCAGCAGTTTTCTTTCACTCAGGACTGAAGCTTTCTTT
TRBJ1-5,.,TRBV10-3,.,CAISESDSLDQPQHF,TGTGCCATCAGTGAGTCAGACAGTCTCGATCAGCCCCAGCATTTT
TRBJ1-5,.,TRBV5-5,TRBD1,CASSPGTGGPNQPQHF,TGTGCCAGCAGTCCCGGGACAGGGGGCCCCAATCAGCCCCAGCATTTT
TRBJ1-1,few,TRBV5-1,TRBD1,CASSWYGTGGTEAFF,TGCGCCAGCAGCTGGTACGGGACAGGTGGGACTGAAGCTTTCTTT
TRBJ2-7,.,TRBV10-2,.,CASSESPYEQYF,TGCGCCAGCAGTGAGTCTCCCTACGAGCAGTACTTC
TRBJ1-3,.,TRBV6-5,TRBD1,CASSRDRANTIYF,TGTGCCAGCAGTCGGGACAGGGCAAACACCATATATTTT
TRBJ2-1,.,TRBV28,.,CASSTVAVHEQFF,TGTGCCAGCAGTACCGTAGCAGTCCATGAGCAGTTCTTC
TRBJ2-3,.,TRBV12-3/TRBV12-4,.,CASSFLAADTQYF,TGTGCCAGCAGTTTTTTGGCGGCAGATACGCAGTATTTT
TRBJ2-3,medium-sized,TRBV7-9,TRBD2,CASSLFPRLAGATDTQYF,TGTGCCAGCAGCTTATTTCCCCGACTAGCGGGGGCCACAGATACGCAGTATTTT
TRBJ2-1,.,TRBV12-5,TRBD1,CASGLAGTGGFSRMLHNEQFF,TGTGCTAGTGGTTTGGCGGGGACAGGGGGCTTTTCGCGCATGCTGCACAATGAGCAGTTCTTC
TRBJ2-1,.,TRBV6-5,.,CASSYSSTTAGEQFF,TGTGCCAGCAGTTACTCTAGCACGACAGCCGGTGAGCAGTTCTTC
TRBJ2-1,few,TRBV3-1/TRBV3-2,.,CASSPLGISYNEQFF,TGTGCCAGCTCACCGTTGGGGATATCCTACAATGAGCAGTTCTTC